The 2 T cell receptor beta chains in this list originate from one sample, sequenced in a study of OX40 agonist ivuxolimab in advanced cancers. The library was obtained by the immunoSEQ multiplex PCR assay. TCRdb took over this immuneACCESS table, retaining in-frame rearrangements with V and J assigned. Such tables are incomplete; in checked studies, under half of the missing clones stem from an unresolved V gene, and the remainder is unexplained. The sample data list tens of thousands of clones, and 70% to 90% of these were observed just once. Approximately 0.61% of the sample goes to the ten largest clones. Sample: CD4+ or CD8+ T cells sorted from blood, taken in a trial of the OX40 agonist ivuxolimab. The origin of the receptors is an adult with an advanced solid tumor such as melanoma, head and neck, liver or kidney cancer.

The CDR3: CATSIPGLAVHEQFF. The CDR3 DNA reads TGTGCCACCAGTATCCCGGGACTAGCCGTGCATGAGCAGTTCTTC. The chain joins TRBV15 to TRBJ2-1, with TRBD2 identical over 9 bases. This CDR3 contains 15 residues. Germline V gene sequence: CDR1 LNHNV, CDR2 YYDKDF (reference sequence). The V and J ends lost 6 bases and 8 bases, in that order; junction bases with no gene match: 11.

This chain links TRBV11-2 with TRBJ2-7; 9 bases map to TRBD2. V was clipped by 3 bases and J by 0 bases; unmatched bases: 6. CDR1 is SGHAT and CDR2 is FQNNGV in the germline V gene. This CDR3 contains 16 residues. In DNA, the CDR3 is TGTGCCAGCAGCTTTTCTAGCGGGGTGAGCTCCTACGAGCAGTACTTC. It is translated as CASSFSSGVSSYEQYF. The complete variable domain, with remaining parts taken from reference TRBV11-2 and TRBJ2-7, reads EAGVAQSPRYKIIEKRQSVAFWCNPISGHATLYWYQQILGQGPKLLIQFQNNGVVDDSQLPKDRFSAERLKGVDSTLKIQPAKLEDSAVYLCASSFSSGVSSYEQYFGPGTRLTVT.